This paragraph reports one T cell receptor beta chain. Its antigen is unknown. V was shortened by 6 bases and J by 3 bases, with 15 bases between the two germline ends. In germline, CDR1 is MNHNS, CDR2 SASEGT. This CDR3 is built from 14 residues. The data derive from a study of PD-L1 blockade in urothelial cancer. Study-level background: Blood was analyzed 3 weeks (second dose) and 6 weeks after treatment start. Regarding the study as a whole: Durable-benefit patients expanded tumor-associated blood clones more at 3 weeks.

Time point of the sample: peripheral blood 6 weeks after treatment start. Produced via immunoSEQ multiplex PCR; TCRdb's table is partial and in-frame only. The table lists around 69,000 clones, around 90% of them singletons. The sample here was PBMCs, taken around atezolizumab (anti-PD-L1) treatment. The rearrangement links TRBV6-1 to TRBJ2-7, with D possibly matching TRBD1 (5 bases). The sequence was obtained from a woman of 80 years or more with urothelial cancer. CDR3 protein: CASSQWGSSYEQYF. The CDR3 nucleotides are TGTGCCAGCAGCCAATGGGGCAGCAGCTACGAGCAGTACTTC.